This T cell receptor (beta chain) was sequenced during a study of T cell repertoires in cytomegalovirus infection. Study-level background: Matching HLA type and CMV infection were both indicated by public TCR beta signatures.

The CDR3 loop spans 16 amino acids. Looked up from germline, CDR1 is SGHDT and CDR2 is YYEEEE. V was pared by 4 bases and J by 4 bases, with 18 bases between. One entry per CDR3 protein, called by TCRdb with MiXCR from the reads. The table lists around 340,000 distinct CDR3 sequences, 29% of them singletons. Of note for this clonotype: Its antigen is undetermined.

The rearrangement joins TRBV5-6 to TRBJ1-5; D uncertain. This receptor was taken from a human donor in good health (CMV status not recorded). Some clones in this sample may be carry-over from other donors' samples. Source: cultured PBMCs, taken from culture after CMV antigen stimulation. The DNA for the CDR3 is TGTGCCAGCAGCCCCGGATTTGGCAGTCCTAATCAGCCCCAGCATTTT. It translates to CASSPGFGSPNQPQHF.